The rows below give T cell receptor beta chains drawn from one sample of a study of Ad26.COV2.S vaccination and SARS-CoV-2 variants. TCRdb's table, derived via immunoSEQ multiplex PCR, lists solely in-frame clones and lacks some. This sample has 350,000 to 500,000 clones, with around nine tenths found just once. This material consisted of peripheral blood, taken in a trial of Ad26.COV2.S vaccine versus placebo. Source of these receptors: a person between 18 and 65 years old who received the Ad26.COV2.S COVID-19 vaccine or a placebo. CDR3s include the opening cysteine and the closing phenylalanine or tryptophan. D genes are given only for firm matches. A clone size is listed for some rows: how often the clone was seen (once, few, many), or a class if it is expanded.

TGTGCCATCAGGGCGGGGGCCTCTAGCACAGATACGCAGTATTTT | CAIRAGASSTDTQYF | NA | TRBJ2-3 | TRBV10-3 | NA
TGTGCCAGCTCGCGACCTCTGGACAACTCGTACTTC | CASSRPLDNSYF | NA | TRBJ2-5 | TRBV18 | NA
TGCGCCAGCAGCCAAGACGGGATCGGGGGGGCCCGGGATCGGTTCTTC | CASSQDGIGGARDRFF | TRBD2 | TRBJ2-1 | TRBV4-3 | few
TGCGCCAGCAGCTTGTCGACAGGGACCACTGAAGCTTTCTTT | CASSLSTGTTEAFF | TRBD1 | TRBJ1-1 | TRBV5-1 | NA
TGCAGCGCAGACAGGGGGAGCACCGGGGAGCTGTTTTTT | CSADRGSTGELFF | TRBD1 | TRBJ2-2 | TRBV29-1 | NA
TGCAGCGTTGGCAGGGGAAACACAGATACGCAGTATTTT | CSVGRGNTDTQYF | NA | TRBJ2-3 | TRBV29-1 | NA
TGCAGCGTAACAACAGGGGGCAAAATGGAAGAGACCCAGTACTTC | CSVTTGGKMEETQYF | TRBD1 | TRBJ2-5 | TRBV29-1 | NA
TGTGCCATCGCCGGGACAGGGTCCCCCTACGAGCAGTACTTC | CAIAGTGSPYEQYF | TRBD1 | TRBJ2-7 | TRBV10-3 | NA
TGTGCCAGCGGAAAGGGGCTAGCGGATTACAATGAGCAGTTCTTC | CASGKGLADYNEQFF | TRBD2 | TRBJ2-1 | TRBV7-3 | once
TGTGCCAGCATCAGACCGGGACCGAACACTGAAGCTTTCTTT | CASIRPGPNTEAFF | NA | TRBJ1-1 | TRBV6-6 | NA
TGTGCCAGCAGCGCGAGCCCCTCTGGTACGCAGTATTTT | CASSASPSGTQYF | NA | TRBJ2-3 | TRBV6-2/TRBV6-3 | NA
TGTGCCACCAGTGGACAGGGGGAGACTGAAGCTTTCTTT | CATSGQGETEAFF | TRBD1 | TRBJ1-1 | TRBV24-1 | NA
TGTGCCAGCAGTTACTCGGGGAAGAATGAGCAGTTCTTC | CASSYSGKNEQFF | NA | TRBJ2-1 | TRBV6-6 | NA
TGTGCCAGCAGCTTAAGGGACACCAGCTCCTACGAGCAGTACTTC | CASSLRDTSSYEQYF | NA | TRBJ2-7 | TRBV13 | NA
TGTGCCAGCAGCCCCAAAGGGACCGACCCGGCTGGGGCCAACGTCCTGACTTTC | CASSPKGTDPAGANVLTF | NA | TRBJ2-6 | TRBV7-3 | NA
TGTGCCAGCAGCTTGAAAGGGATGGGTCAAGAGACCCAGTACTTC | CASSLKGMGQETQYF | NA | TRBJ2-5 | TRBV5-6 | NA
TGTGCCAGCAGTGACGGGTCAGGGGTGGCCAACACCGGGGAGCTGTTTTTT | CASSDGSGVANTGELFF | NA | TRBJ2-2 | TRBV6-4 | NA